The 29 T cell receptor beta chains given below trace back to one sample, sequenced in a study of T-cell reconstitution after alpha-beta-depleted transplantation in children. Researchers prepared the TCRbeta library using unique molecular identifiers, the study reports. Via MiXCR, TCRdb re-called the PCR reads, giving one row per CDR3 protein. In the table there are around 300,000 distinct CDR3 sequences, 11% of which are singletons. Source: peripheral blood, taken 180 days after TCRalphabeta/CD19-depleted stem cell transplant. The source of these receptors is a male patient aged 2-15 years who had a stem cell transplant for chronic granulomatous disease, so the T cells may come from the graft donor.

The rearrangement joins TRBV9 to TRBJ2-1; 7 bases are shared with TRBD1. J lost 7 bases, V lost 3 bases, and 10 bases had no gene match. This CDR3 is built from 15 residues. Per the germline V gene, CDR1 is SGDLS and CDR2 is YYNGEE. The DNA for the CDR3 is TGTGCCAGCAGCGCCCCAGGGGGACGGAATAATGAGCAGTTCTTC. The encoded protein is CASSAPGGRNNEQFF.

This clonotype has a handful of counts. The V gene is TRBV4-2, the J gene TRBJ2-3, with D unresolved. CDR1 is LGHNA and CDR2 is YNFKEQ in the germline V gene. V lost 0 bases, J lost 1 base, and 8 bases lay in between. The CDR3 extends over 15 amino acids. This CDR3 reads CASSQDSQGTDTQYF. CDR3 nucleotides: TGTGCCAGCAGCCAAGATAGCCAGGGCACAGATACGCAGTATTTT.

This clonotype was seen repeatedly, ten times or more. CDR3: CASRRTAETQYF. In DNA form, the CDR3 reads TGTGCCAGCAGACGGACGGCGGAGACCCAGTACTTC. V usage is TRBV7-2 and J usage is TRBJ2-5; D is undetermined. Germline-derived CDR1 and CDR2 are SGHTA and FQGNSA. V lost 6 bases and J lost 5, with 10 bases in between. The CDR3 is made up of 12 amino acids.

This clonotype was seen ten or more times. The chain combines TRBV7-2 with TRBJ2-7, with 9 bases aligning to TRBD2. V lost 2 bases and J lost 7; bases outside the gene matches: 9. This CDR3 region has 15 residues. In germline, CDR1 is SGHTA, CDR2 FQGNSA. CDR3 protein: CASSLYRRGGIEQYF. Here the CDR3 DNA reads TGTGCCAGCAGCTTATACCGGCGGGGGGGCATTGAGCAGTACTTC.

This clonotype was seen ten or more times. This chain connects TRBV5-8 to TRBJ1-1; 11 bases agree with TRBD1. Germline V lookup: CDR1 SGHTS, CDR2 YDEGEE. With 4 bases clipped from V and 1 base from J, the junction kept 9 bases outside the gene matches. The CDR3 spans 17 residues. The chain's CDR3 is CASSPTGTGGRNTEAFF. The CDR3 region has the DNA TGTGCCAGCAGCCCGACCGGGACAGGGGGGCGGAACACTGAAGCTTTCTTT.

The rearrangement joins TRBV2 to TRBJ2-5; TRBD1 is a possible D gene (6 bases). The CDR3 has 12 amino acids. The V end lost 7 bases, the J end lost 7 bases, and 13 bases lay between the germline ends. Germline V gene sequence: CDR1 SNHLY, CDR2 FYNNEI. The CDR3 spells CASTGAAGTQYF. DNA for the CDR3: TGTGCCAGCACAGGGGCCGCCGGGACCCAGTACTTC.

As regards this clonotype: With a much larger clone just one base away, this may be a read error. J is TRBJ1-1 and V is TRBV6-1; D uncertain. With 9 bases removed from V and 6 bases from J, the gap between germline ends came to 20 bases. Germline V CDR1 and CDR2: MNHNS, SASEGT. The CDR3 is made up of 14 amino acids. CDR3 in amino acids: CASTLIRRMAEAFF. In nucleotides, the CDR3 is TGTGCCAGTACGCTAATCCGGAGGATGGCTGAAGCTTTCTTT.

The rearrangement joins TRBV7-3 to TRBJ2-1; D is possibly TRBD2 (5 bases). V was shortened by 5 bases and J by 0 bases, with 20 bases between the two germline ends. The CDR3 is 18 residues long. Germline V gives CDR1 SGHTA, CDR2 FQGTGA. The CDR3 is CASSHLCCSLVSYNEQFF. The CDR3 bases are TGTGCCAGCAGCCATTTATGTTGCTCACTAGTCTCCTACAATGAGCAGTTCTTC.

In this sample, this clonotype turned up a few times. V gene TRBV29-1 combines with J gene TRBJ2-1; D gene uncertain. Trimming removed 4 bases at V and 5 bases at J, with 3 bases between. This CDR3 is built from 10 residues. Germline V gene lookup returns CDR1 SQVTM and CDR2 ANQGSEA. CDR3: CSVVNNEQFF. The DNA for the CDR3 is TGCAGCGTTGTTAACAATGAGCAGTTCTTC.

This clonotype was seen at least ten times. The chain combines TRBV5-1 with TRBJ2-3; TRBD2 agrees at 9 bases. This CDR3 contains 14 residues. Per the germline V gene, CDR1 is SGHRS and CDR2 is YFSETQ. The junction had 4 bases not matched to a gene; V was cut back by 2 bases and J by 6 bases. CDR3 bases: TGCGCCAGCAGCTTCGGTCTAGCGGGGGATACGCAGTATTTT. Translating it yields CASSFGLAGDTQYF.

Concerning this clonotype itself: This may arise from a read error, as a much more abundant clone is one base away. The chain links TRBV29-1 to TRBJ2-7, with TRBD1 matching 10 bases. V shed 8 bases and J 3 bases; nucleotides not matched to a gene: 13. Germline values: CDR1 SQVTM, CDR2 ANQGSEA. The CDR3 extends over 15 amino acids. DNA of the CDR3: TGCAGCATGACAACACCGGGACAGGGGTTCTACGAGCAGTACTTC. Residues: CSMTTPGQGFYEQYF.

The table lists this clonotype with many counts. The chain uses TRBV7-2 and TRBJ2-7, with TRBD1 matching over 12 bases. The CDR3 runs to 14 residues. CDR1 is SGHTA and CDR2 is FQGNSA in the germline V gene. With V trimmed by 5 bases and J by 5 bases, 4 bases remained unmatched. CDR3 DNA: TGTGCCAGCAGCCGGGGACAGGGGGCTGACGAGCAGTACTTC. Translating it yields CASSRGQGADEQYF.

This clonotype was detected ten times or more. The CDR3 nucleotides read TGCAGTGCTAGAGATGCCTGGTCCTCGAACACCGGGGAGCTGTTTTTT. Protein: CSARDAWSSNTGELFF. This chain connects TRBV20-1 to TRBJ2-2; D is unresolved. Germline values: CDR1 DFQATT, CDR2 SNEGSKA (reference sequence). V was trimmed by 0 bases and J by 0 bases, leaving 11 bases between them. This CDR3 contains 16 residues.

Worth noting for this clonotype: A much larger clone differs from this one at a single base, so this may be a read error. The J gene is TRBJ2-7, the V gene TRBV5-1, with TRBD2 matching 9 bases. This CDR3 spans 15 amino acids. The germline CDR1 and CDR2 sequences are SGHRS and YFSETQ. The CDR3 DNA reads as TGCGCCAGCAGCTTCCTAGCGGGATACGTTAGCGAGCATTACTTC. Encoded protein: CASSFLAGYVSEHYF.

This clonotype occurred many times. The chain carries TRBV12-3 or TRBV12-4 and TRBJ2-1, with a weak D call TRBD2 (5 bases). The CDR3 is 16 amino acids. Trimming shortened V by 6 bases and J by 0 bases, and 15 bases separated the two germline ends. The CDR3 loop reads CASSEGRPGSYNEQFF. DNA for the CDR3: TGTGCCAGCAGCGAGGGTAGACCGGGCTCCTACAATGAGCAGTTCTTC.

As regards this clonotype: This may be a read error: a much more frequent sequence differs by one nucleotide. CDR3: CSAREHAGSEPFF. CDR3 bases: TGCAGTGCTAGAGAACATGCGGGAAGCGAGCCGTTCTTC. The chain couples TRBV20-1 to TRBJ2-1, with TRBD2 as a possible D gene (6 bases). The CDR3 contains 13 residues. The germline gives CDR1 DFQATT, CDR2 SNEGSKA (reference sequence).

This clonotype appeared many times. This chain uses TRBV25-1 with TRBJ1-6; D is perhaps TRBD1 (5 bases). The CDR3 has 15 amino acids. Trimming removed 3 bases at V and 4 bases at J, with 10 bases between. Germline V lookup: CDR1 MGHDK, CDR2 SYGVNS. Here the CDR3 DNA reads TGTGCCAGCAGTGATGGTGGGGCATATAATTCACCCCTCCACTTT. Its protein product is CASSDGGAYNSPLHF.

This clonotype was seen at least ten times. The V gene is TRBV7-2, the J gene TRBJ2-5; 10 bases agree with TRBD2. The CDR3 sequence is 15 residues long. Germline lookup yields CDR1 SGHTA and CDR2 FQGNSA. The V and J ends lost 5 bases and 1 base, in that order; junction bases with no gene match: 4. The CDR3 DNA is TGTGCCAGCAGCGGACAGCGGGGGGGCCAAGAGACCCAGTACTTC. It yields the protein CASSGQRGGQETQYF.

CDR3 residues: CASSLDFRLVTNTGELFF. DNA for the CDR3: TGTGCCAGCAGCTTAGATTTCCGGTTGGTTACGAACACCGGGGAGCTGTTTTTT. This rearrangement joins TRBV11-2 to TRBJ2-2; D is undetermined. CDR1 and CDR2 (germline): SGHAT, FQNNGV. CDR3 length: 18 amino acids. Trimming cost V 0 bases and J 0 bases, with 14 bases left between them.

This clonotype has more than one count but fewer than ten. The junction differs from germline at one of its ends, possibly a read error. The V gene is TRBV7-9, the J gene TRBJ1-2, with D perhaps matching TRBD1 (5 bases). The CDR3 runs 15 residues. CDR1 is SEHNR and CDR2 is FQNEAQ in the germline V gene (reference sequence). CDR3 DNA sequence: TGTGCCAGCAGCATTGATATCGGGACTACGAATGGCGACACCTTC. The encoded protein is CASSIDIGTTNGDTF.

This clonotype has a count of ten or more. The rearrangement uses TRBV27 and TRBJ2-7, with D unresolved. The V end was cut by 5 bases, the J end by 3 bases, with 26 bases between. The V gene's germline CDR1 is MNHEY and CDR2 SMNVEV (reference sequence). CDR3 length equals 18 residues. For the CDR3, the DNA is TGTGCCAGCAGTCCTTACAGCCATTCCACCCACAACGTCTACGAGCAGTACTTC. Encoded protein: CASSPYSHSTHNVYEQYF.

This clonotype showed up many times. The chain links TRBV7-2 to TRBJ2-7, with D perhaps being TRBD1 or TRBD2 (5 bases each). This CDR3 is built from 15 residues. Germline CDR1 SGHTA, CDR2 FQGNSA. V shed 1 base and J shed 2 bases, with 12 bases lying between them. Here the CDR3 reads CASSLVGTKTYEQYF. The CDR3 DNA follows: TGTGCCAGCAGCTTAGTTGGGACCAAAACCTACGAGCAGTACTTC.

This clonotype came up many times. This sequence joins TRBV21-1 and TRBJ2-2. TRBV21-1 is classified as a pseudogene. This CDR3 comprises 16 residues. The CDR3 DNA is TGTGCCAGCAGTCCTGGGCTTAGCGGGAACACCGGGGAGCTGTTTTTT. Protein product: CASSPGLSGNTGELFF.

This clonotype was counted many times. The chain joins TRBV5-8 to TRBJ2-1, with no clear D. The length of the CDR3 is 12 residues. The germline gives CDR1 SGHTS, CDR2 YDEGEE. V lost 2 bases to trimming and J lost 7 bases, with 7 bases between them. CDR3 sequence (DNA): TGTGCCAGCAGCTTATTTAAAAATGAGCAGTTCTTC. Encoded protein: CASSLFKNEQFF.

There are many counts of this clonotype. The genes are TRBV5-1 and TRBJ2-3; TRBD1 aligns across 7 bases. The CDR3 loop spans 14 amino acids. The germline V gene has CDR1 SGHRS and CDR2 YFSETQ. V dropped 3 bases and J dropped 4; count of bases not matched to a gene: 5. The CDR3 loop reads CASSWTGRADTQYF. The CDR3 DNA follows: TGCGCCAGCAGCTGGACAGGACGAGCAGATACGCAGTATTTT.

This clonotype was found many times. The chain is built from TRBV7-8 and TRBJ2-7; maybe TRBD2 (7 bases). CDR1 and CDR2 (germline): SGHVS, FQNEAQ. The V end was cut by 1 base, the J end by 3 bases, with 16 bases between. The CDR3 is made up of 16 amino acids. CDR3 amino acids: CASSLGGGAGDYEQYF. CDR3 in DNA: TGTGCCAGCAGCTTAGGAGGGGGGGCAGGGGACTACGAGCAGTACTTC.

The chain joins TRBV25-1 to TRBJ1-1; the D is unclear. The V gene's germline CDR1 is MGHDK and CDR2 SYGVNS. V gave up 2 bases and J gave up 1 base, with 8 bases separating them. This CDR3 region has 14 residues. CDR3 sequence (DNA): TGTGCCAGCAGTGAACGGGAAGGGAACACTGAAGCTTTCTTT. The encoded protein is CASSEREGNTEAFF.

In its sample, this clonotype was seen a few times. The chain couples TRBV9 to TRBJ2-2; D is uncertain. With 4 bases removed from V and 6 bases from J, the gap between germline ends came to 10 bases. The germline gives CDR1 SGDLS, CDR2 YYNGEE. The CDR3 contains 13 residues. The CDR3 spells CASSPTFSGELFF. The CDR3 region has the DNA TGTGCCAGCAGCCCGACCTTTTCCGGGGAGCTGTTTTTT.

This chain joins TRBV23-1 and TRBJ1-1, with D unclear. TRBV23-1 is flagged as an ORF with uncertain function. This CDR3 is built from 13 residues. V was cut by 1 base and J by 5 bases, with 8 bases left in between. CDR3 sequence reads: CASSQWIKTEAFF. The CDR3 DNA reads TGCGCCAGCAGTCAATGGATCAAGACTGAAGCTTTCTTT.